This T cell receptor (beta chain) was documented in a study of blood T cell repertoires in COVID-19. Study-wide context: Sites across the United States, Italy and Spain contributed samples from acute and convalescent COVID-19. T cells, B-cell-depleted T cells, or PBMCs supplied cDNA or gDNA.

In the original workflow: For nucleated cells, counts were estimated from reference gene primer amplification. TCRdb's table, derived via immunoSEQ multiplex PCR, lists solely in-frame clones and lacks some. That table furnishes V, J and clone size, whereas the DNA furnished D and trimming. The table lists 95,000 to 150,000 clones, over 75% of them singletons. This clonotype was obtained from a man in his 60s with active or convalescent COVID-19. Sequenced: peripheral blood.

CDR3 protein: CASSTRRGEPQHF. The CDR3 nucleotides are TGTGCCAGCAGTACCAGGCGGGGTGAGCCCCAGCATTTT. The chain couples TRBV12-3 or TRBV12-4 to TRBJ1-5; D uncertain. The CDR3 length is 13 residues. V lost 5 bases and J 8 bases, leaving 13 bases between the germline ends.